Below, 18 T cell receptor beta chains from the same sample are listed, as sequenced in a study of shared clonotypes between healthy human individuals. TCRdb's table, derived via immunoSEQ multiplex PCR, lists solely in-frame clones and lacks some. The profile covers about 2.4 million clones, with roughly 92% appearing a single time and 0.14% taken by the ten largest. The sequenced sample consisted of naive CD4+ T cells sorted from blood. Documented subset: CD45RA+ positively selected. Receptors were obtained from a man aged 18 to 30 in good health.

The chain is built from TRBV7-8 and TRBJ2-5; 14 bases map to TRBD2. From germline, CDR1 is SGHVS and CDR2 FQNEAQ. V trimming: 1 base; J trimming: 4 bases; junction bases outside the gene matches: 8. The CDR3 has 18 residues. Written as DNA, the CDR3 is TGTGCCAGCAGCTTAGGCCGACTAGCGGGGGGGCCTCGAGAGACCCAGTACTTC. Its translation is CASSLGRLAGGPRETQYF. Variable domain in full (rest from reference TRBV7-8 and TRBJ2-5): GAGVSQSPRYKVAKRGQDVALRCDPISGHVSLFWYQQALGQGPEFLTYFQNEAQLDKSGLPSDRFFAERPEGSVSTLKIQRTQQEDSAVYLCASSLGRLAGGPRETQYFGPGTRLLVL.

The V gene is TRBV21-1, the J gene TRBJ1-1. TRBV21-1 is a recognized pseudogene. This CDR3 has 15 amino acids. CDR3 sequence: CASSKVGGRGTEAFF. The CDR3 DNA follows: TGTGCCAGCAGCAAGGTCGGGGGACGAGGCACTGAAGCTTTCTTT.

The rearrangement uses TRBV7-9 and TRBJ2-1, with a tentative D call TRBD1 (5 bases). The germline V gene encodes CDR1 SEHNR and CDR2 FQNEAQ (reference sequence). The CDR3 loop spans 13 amino acids. The ends were cut back, 6 bases at V and 4 bases at J, with 10 bases in the middle. The CDR3 DNA reads as TGTGCCAGCAGTTCTACAGGTTACAATGAGCAGTTCTTC. This gives the protein CASSSTGYNEQFF.

The chain joins TRBV29-1 to TRBJ2-2; TRBD2 is a possible D gene (6 bases). V dropped 4 bases and J dropped 3 bases, with 18 bases sitting between them. This CDR3 is built from 16 residues. Germline V CDR1 and CDR2: SQVTM, ANQGSEA. CDR3 sequence (DNA): TGCAGCGTTGCGGCGGCGGGGCGGGCGGACACCGGGGAGCTGTTTTTT. This translates into CSVAAAGRADTGELFF.

CDR3 in amino acids: CASSKRGGHNEQFF. In DNA, the CDR3 is TGTGCCAGCAGCAAGCGGGGGGGCCACAATGAGCAGTTCTTC. The chain is built from TRBV7-6 and TRBJ2-1, with 10 positions matching TRBD2. Trimming took 5 bases from V and 5 from J; bases not matched to a gene: 3. The CDR3 covers 14 residues. CDR1 is SGHVS, CDR2 FNYEAQ, per germline.

The chain uses TRBV5-8 and TRBJ1-1; D remains ambiguous. CDR1 is SGHTS, CDR2 YDEGEE, per germline. The CDR3 is 14 residues long. Trimming removed 1 base at V and 3 bases at J, with 10 bases between. CDR3 loop: CASSLRSGYTEAFF. CDR3 sequence (DNA): TGTGCCAGCAGCTTGAGATCAGGATACACTGAAGCTTTCTTT. Variable domain in full (rest from reference TRBV5-8 and TRBJ1-1): EAGVTQSPTHLIKTRGQQATLRCSPISGHTSVYWYQQALGLGLQFLLWYDEGEERNRGNFPPRFSGRQFPNYSSELNVNALELEDSALYLCASSLRSGYTEAFFGQGTRLTVV.

The V call is TRBV28, the J call TRBJ2-1; the D gene is possibly TRBD1 (5 bases). Per the germline V gene, CDR1 is MDHEN and CDR2 is SYDVKM. CDR3 length equals 14 residues. V was clipped by 3 bases and J by 4 bases, with 10 bases between them. CDR3 sequence: CASSFLRQYNEQFF. The CDR3 DNA sequence: TGTGCCAGCAGTTTCCTCAGACAGTACAATGAGCAGTTCTTC. The whole variable domain, filled in from reference TRBV28 and TRBJ2-1, reads DVKVTQSSRYLVKRTGEKVFLECVQDMDHENMFWYRQDPGLGLRLIYFSYDVKMKEKGDIPEGYSVSREKKERFSLILESASTNQTSMYLCASSFLRQYNEQFFGPGTRLTVL.

J is TRBJ1-2 and V is TRBV5-4; maybe TRBD1 (5 bases). The CDR3 consists of 14 residues. From germline, CDR1 is SGHNT and CDR2 YYREEE (reference sequence). Trimming removed 6 bases at V and 3 bases at J, with 15 bases between. The CDR3 bases are TGTGCCAGCAACAAGCCCGGGGGGGACTATGGCTACACCTTC. Protein sequence: CASNKPGGDYGYTF. The full variable domain, in which reference TRBV5-4 and TRBJ1-2 provide the parts outside the CDR3, is ETGVTQSPTHLIKTRGQQVTLRCSSQSGHNTVSWYQQALGQGPQFIFQYYREEENGRGNFPPRFSGLQFPNYSSELNVNALELDDSALYLCASNKPGGDYGYTFGSGTRLTVV.

V is TRBV30 and J is TRBJ1-6, with D hard to call. The CDR3 has 14 amino acids. Germline V gives CDR1 GTSNPN, CDR2 SVGIG (reference sequence). V was trimmed by 0 bases and J by 7 bases, leaving 10 bases between them. CDR3 DNA sequence: TGTGCCTGGAGTGTACGCCCCGACAATTCACCCCTCCACTTT. Its translation: CAWSVRPDNSPLHF.

The chain recombines TRBV5-1 with TRBJ2-7, with 8 nucleotides matching TRBD2. The CDR3 is 16 amino acids. V lost 0 bases, J lost 2 bases, and 7 bases stayed unmatched. CDR1 SGHRS and CDR2 YFSETQ come from the germline V gene. DNA of the CDR3: TGCGCCAGCAGCTTGGCGATTAGCGGGGACCCCTACGAGCAGTACTTC. Encoded protein: CASSLAISGDPYEQYF.

V gene TRBV5-1 combines with J gene TRBJ1-2, with 12 bases fitting TRBD1. The CDR3 spans 17 residues. Germline assignment: CDR1 SGHRS and CDR2 YFSETQ. The trim removed 0 bases at V and 3 bases at J, leaving 6 bases unmatched. CDR3 residues: CASSLASGTGGDYGYTF. The CDR3 nucleotides are TGCGCCAGCAGCTTGGCATCCGGGACAGGGGGCGACTATGGCTACACCTTC.

This chain connects TRBV19 to TRBJ1-1, with 9 bases fitting TRBD1. Losses at the gene ends were 6 bases for V and 4 bases for J; bases not matched to a gene: 6. CDR3 length: 14 amino acids. Germline values: CDR1 LNHDA, CDR2 SQIVND (reference sequence). The CDR3 nucleotides are TGTGCCAGTAGCCTACAGGGGGCTGTCACTGAAGCTTTCTTT. Translating gives CASSLQGAVTEAFF.

As concerns this clone: The sample holds other DNA sequences that translate to the same CDR3. V is TRBV5-6 and J is TRBJ2-1, with TRBD2 matching over 9 bases. The ends lost 2 bases at V and 0 bases at J; junction bases unmatched: 3. The CDR3 runs 16 residues. The germline V gene has CDR1 SGHDT and CDR2 YYEEEE. The CDR3 is CASSLAGGPSYNEQFF. The CDR3, as DNA: TGTGCCAGCAGCTTAGCGGGAGGCCCCTCCTACAATGAGCAGTTCTTC.

The chain recombines TRBV19 with TRBJ1-3; no reliable D call. Germline CDR1 reads LNHDA; CDR2 reads SQIVND (reference sequence). The CDR3 length is 14 residues. Deletions cut 7 bases from V and 0 bases from J, with 10 bases between. The CDR3, as DNA: TGTGCCAGTAACTCTCAGATCTCTGGAAACACCATATATTTT. The encoded protein is CASNSQISGNTIYF.

The chain combines TRBV19 with TRBJ1-5, with D possibly matching TRBD1 (6 bases). Germline loops: CDR1 LNHDA, CDR2 SQIVND (reference sequence). V dropped 3 bases and J dropped 6 bases, with 15 bases sitting between them. The CDR3 is 15 amino acids. The CDR3 reads CASSMPMGAGQPQHF. The CDR3 DNA is TGTGCCAGTAGTATGCCGATGGGGGCCGGTCAGCCCCAGCATTTT.

This clone was seen a few times. The CDR3, as DNA: TGTGCCAGCAGCTTGATGACAGGGACTAATTCACCCCTCCACTTT. It translates to CASSLMTGTNSPLHF. The chain is built from TRBV5-6 and TRBJ1-6; 7 nucleotides match TRBD1. The CDR3 spans 15 residues. The germline CDR1 and CDR2 sequences are SGHDT and YYEEEE. V lost 1 base and J lost 6; bases outside the gene matches: 4.

The V and J genes are TRBV7-6 and TRBJ2-3; 9 bases fit TRBD2. Germline-derived CDR1 and CDR2 are SGHVS and FNYEAQ. There are 15 residues in the CDR3. V shed 2 bases, J shed 4 bases, and the junction held 4 bases outside the gene matches. CDR3 loop: CASSLLAGSADTQYF. DNA of the CDR3: TGTGCCAGCAGCTTACTAGCGGGGTCCGCAGATACGCAGTATTTT.

This chain connects TRBV7-2 to TRBJ2-1; possible D gene TRBD1, 5 bases. The CDR3 has 15 amino acids. Trimming removed 0 bases from V and 4 bases from J, with 10 bases in between. CDR1 and CDR2 from the germline V gene are SGHTA and FQGNSA. The DNA of the CDR3 is TGTGCCAGCAGCTTAGCGGGGCAACGTTACAATGAGCAGTTCTTC. This codes for CASSLAGQRYNEQFF.